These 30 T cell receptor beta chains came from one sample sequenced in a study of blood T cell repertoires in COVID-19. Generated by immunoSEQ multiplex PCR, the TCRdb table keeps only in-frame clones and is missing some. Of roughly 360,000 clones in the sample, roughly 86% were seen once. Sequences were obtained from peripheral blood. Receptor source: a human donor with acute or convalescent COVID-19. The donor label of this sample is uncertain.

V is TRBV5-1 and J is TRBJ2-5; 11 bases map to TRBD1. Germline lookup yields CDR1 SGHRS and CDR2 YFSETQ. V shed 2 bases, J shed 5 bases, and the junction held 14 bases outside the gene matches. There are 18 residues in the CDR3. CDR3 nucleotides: TGCGCCAGCAGCTTTGGGACAGGGGGGAGCGTGAATCGGGAGACCCAGTACTTC. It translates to CASSFGTGGSVNRETQYF.

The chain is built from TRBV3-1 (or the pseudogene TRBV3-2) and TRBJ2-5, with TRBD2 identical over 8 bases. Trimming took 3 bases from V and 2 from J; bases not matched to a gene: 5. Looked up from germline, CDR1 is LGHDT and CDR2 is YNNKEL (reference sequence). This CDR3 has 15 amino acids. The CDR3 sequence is CASSHRTSPQETQYF. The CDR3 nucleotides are TGTGCCAGCAGCCATCGGACTAGCCCTCAAGAGACCCAGTACTTC.

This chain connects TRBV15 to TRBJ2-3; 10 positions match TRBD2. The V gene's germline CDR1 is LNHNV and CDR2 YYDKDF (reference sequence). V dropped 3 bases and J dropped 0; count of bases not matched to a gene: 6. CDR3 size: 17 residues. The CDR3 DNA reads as TGTGCCACCAGCAGTTCTAGCGGGAGATATAGCACAGATACGCAGTATTTT. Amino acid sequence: CATSSSSGRYSTDTQYF.

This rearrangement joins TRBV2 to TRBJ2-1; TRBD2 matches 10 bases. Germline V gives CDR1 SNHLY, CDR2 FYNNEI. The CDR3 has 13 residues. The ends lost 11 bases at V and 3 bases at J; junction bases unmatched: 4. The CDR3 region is CAGRLAGYNEQFF. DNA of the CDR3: TGTGCCGGAAGACTAGCGGGCTACAATGAGCAGTTCTTC.

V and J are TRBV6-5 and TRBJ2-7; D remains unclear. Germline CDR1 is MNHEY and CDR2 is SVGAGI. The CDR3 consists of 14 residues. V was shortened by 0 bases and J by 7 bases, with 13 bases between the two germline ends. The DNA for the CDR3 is TGTGCCAGCAGTTACTCGAGGCTGCCGGGTGAGCAGTACTTC. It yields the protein CASSYSRLPGEQYF.

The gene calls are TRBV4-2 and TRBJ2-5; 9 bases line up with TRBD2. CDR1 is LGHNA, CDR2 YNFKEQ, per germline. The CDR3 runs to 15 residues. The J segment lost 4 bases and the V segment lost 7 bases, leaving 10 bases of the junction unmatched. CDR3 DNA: TGTGCCAGCACCCGAGCGGGGGGCGGTGGAGAGACCCAGTACTTC. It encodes CASTRAGGGGETQYF.

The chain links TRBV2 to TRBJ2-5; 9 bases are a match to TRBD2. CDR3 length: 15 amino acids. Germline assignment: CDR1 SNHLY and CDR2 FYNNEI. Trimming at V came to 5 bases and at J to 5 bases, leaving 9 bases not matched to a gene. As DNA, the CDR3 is TGTGCCAGCAGTCCTAGCGGGAAGGTGGCGGAGACCCAGTACTTC. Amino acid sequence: CASSPSGKVAETQYF.

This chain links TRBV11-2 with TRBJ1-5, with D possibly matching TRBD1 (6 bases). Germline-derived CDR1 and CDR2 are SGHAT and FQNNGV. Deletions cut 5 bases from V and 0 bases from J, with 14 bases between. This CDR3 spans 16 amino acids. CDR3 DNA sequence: TGTGCCAGCAGCGTCACGGACAGATATAGCAATCAGCCCCAGCATTTT. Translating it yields CASSVTDRYSNQPQHF.

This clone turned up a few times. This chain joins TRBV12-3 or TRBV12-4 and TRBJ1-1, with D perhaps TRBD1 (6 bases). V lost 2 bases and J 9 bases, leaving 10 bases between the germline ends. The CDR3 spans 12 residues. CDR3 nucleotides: TGTGCCAGCAGTTTATCGGGACACAAAGCTTTCTTT. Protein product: CASSLSGHKAFF.

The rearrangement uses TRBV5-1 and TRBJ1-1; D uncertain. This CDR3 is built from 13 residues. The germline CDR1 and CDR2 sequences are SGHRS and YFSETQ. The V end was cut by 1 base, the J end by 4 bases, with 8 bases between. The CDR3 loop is CASSLLPSTEAFF. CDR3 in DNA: TGCGCCAGCAGCTTGCTGCCGAGCACTGAAGCTTTCTTT.

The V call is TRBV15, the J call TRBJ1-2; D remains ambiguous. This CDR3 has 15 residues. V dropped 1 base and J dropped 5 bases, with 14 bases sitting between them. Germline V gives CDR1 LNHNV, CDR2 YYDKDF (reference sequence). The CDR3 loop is CATSRGLRQEYGYTF. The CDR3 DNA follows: TGTGCCACCAGCAGAGGCTTACGGCAGGAATATGGCTACACCTTC. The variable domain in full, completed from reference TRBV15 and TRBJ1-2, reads DAMVIQNPRYQVTQFGKPVTLSCSQTLNHNVMYWYQQKSSQAPKLLFHYYDKDFNNEADTPDNFQSRRPNTSFCFLDIRSPGLGDTAMYLCATSRGLRQEYGYTFGSGTRLTVV.

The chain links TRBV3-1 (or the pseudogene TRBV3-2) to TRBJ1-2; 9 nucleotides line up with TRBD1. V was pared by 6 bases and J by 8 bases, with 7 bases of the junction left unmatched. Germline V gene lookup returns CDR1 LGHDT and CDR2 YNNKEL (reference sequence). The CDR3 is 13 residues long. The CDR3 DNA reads TGTGCCAGCAGTCCTGGGACAGGGACCGGCTACACCTTC. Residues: CASSPGTGTGYTF.

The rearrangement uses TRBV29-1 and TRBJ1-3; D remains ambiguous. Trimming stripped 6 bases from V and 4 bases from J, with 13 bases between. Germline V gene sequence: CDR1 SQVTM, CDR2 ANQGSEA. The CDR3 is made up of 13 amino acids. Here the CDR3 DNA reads TGCAGCGTCGCCGGGATCAGAGGAAACACCATATATTTT. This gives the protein CSVAGIRGNTIYF. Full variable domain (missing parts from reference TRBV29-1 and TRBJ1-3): SAVISQKPSRDICQRGTSLTIQCQVDSQVTMMFWYRQQPGQSLTLIATANQGSEATYESGFVIDKFPISRPNLTFSTLTVSNMSPEDSSIYLCSVAGIRGNTIYFGEGSWLTVV.

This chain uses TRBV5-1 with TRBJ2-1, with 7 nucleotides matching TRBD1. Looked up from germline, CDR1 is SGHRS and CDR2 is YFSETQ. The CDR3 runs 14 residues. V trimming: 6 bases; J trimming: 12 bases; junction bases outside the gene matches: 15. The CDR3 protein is CASTPPIDRVMQFF. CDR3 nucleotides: TGCGCCAGCACCCCTCCAATCGACAGGGTTATGCAGTTCTTC.

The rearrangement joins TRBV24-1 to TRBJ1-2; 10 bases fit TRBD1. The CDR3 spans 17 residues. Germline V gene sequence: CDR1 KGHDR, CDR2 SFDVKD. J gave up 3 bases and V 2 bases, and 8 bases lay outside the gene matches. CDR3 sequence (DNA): TGTGCCACCAGTGATTCCTTTTCCGGGACAGGGGACTATGGCTACACCTTC. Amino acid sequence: CATSDSFSGTGDYGYTF.

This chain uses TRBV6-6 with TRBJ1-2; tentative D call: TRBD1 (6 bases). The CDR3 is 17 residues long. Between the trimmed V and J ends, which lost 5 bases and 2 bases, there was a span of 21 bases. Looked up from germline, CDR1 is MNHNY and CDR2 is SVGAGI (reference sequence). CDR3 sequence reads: CASSRTRTPTGNYGYTF. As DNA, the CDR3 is TGTGCCAGCAGTCGCACCCGAACCCCTACAGGGAACTATGGCTACACCTTC.

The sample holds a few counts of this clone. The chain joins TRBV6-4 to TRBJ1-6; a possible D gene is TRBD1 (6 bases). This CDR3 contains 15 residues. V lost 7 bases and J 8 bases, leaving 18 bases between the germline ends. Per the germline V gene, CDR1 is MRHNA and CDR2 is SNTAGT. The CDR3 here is CASIRGGQEDSPLHF. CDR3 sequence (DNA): TGTGCCAGCATCCGCGGGGGGCAGGAAGATTCACCCCTCCACTTT.

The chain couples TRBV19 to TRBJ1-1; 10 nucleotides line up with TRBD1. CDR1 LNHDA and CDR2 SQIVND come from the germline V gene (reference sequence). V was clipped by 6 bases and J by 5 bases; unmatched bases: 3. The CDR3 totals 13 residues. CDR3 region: CASRTGGMTEAFF. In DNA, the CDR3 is TGTGCCAGTAGGACAGGGGGCATGACTGAAGCTTTCTTT.

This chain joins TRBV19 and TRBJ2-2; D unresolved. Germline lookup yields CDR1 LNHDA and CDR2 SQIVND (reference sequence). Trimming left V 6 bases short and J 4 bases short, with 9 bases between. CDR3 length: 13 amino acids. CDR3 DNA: TGTGCCAGTAGGGGTCGGAGCACCGGGGAGCTGTTTTTT. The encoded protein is CASRGRSTGELFF.

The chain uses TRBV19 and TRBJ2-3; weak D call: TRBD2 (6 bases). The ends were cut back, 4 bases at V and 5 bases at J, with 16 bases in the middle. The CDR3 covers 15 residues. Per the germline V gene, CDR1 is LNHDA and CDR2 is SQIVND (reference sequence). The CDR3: CASSTTAAGKDTQYF. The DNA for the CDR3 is TGTGCCAGTAGTACTACCGCTGCGGGGAAAGATACGCAGTATTTT.

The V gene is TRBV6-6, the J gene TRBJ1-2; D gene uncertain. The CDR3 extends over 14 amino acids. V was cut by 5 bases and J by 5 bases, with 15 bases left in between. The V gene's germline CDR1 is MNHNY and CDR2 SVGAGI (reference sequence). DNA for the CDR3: TGTGCCAGCAGTCCCCGAGGCCCCTCATATGGCTACACCTTC. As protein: CASSPRGPSYGYTF.

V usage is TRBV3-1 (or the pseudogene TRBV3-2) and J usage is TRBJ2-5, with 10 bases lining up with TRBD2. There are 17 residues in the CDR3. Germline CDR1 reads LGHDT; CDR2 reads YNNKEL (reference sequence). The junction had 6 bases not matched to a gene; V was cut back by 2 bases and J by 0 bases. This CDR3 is CASSQLAGATYQETQYF. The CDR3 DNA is TGTGCCAGCAGCCAACTAGCGGGAGCTACGTACCAAGAGACCCAGTACTTC.

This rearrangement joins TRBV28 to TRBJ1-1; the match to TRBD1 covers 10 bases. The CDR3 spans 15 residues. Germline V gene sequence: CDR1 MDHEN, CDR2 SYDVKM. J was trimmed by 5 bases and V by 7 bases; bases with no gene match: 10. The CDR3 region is CASTPSGTGVTEAFF. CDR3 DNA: TGTGCCAGCACTCCGTCGGGGACAGGGGTAACTGAAGCTTTCTTT.

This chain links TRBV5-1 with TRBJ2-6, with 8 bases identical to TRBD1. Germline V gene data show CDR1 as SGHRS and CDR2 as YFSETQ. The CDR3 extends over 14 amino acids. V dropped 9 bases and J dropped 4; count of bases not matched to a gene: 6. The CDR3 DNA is TGCGCCACCAACAGGGGGTCCGGGGCCAACGTCCTGACTTTC. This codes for CATNRGSGANVLTF.

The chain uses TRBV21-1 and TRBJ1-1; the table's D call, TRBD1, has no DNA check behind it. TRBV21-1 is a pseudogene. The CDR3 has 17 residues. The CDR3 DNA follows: TGTGCCAGCAGCAAAGCGGGGGCAGGACAACTGAACACTGAAGCTTTCTTT. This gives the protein CASSKAGAGQLNTEAFF.

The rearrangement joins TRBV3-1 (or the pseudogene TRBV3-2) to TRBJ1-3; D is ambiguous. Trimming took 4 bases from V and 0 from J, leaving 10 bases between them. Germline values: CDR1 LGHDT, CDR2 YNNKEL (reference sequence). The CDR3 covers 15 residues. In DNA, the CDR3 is TGTGCCAGCAGCCTTCTTCAGGTCTCTGGAAACACCATATATTTT. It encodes CASSLLQVSGNTIYF.

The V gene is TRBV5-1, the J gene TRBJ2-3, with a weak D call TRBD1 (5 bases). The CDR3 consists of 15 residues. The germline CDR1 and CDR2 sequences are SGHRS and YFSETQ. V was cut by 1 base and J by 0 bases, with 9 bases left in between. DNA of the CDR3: TGCGCCAGCAGCTTGCCTGGGGCTAGCACAGATACGCAGTATTTT. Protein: CASSLPGASTDTQYF.

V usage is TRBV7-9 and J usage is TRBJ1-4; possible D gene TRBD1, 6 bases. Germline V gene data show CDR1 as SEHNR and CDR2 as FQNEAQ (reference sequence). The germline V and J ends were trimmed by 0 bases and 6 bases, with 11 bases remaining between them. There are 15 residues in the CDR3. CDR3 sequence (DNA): TGTGCCAGCAGCTTAGCTGGGGGCCTGGATGAAAAACTGTTTTTT. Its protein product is CASSLAGGLDEKLFF.

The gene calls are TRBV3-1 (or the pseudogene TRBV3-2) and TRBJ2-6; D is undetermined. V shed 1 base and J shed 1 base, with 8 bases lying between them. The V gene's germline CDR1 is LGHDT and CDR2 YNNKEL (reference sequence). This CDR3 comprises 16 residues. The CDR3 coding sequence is TGTGCCAGCAGCCAAGCGCCACTGTCTGGGGCCAACGTCCTGACTTTC. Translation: CASSQAPLSGANVLTF.

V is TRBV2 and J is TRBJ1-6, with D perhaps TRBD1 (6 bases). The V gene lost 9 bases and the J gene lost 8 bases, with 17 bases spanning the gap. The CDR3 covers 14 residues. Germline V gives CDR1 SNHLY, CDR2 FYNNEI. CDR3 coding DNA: TGTGCCAGTACAGGGCGAGGGACCTATTCACCCCTCCACTTT. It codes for CASTGRGTYSPLHF. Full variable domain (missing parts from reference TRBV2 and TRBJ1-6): EPEVTQTPSHQVTQMGQEVILRCVPISNHLYFYWYRQILGQKVEFLVSFYNNEISEKSEIFDDQFSVERPDGSNFTLKIRSTKLEDSAMYFCASTGRGTYSPLHFGNGTRLTVT.